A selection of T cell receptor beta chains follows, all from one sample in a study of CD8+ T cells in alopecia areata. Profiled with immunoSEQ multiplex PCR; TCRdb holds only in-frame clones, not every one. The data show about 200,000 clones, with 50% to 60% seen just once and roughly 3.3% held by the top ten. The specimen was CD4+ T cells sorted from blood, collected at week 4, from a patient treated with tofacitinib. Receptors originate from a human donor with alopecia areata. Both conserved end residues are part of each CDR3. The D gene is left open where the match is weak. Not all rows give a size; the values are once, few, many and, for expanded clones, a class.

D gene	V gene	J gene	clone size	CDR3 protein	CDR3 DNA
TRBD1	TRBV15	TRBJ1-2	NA	CATSKRQGWNYGYTF	TGTGCCACCAGCAAAAGACAGGGTTGGAACTATGGCTACACCTTC
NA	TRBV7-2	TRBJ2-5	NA	CASSSPSRAETQYF	TGTGCCAGCAGCTCCCCAAGTAGGGCCGAGACCCAGTACTTC
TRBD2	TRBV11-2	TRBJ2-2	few	CASSLATSVTGELFF	TGTGCCAGCAGCTTAGCGACTAGCGTCACCGGGGAGCTGTTTTTT
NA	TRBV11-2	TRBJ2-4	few	CASSPIAKNIQYF	TGTGCCAGCAGCCCGATAGCCAAAAACATTCAGTACTTC
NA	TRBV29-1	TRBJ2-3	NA	CSVLGTVVTDTQYF	TGCAGCGTGTTGGGCACCGTGGTCACAGATACGCAGTATTTT
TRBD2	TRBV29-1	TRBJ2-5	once	CSAVRLAGGETQYF	TGCAGCGCCGTACGACTAGCGGGGGGTGAGACCCAGTACTTC
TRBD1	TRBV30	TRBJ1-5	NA	CAWSRPTGAGQPQHF	TGTGCCTGGAGCCGTCCCACAGGGGCGGGTCAGCCCCAGCATTTT
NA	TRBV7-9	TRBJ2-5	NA	CASSNPGAQETQYF	TGTGCCAGCAGTAACCCGGGGGCCCAAGAGACCCAGTACTTC
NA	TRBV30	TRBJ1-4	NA	CAWSRREKLFF	TGTGCCTGGAGTAGGAGGGAAAAACTGTTTTTT
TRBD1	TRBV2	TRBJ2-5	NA	CASRWTGGQETQYF	TGTGCCAGCAGGTGGACAGGGGGCCAAGAGACCCAGTACTTC
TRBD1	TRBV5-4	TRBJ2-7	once	CASSAGQVAYEQYF	TGTGCCAGCAGCGCGGGACAGGTAGCCTACGAGCAGTACTTC
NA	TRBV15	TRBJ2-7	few	CATSRDLEGPYEQYF	TGTGCCACCAGCAGAGACCTGGAAGGCCCCTACGAGCAGTACTTC
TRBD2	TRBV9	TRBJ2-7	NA	CASSVGLAAQSYEQYF	TGTGCCAGCAGCGTAGGTCTAGCGGCTCAATCATACGAGCAGTACTTC
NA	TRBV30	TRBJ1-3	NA	CAWSVFGPVGSGNTIYF	TGTGCCTGGAGTGTATTCGGCCCCGTGGGCTCTGGAAACACCATATATTTT
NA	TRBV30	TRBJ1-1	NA	CAWRAGIQAEAFF	TGTGCCTGGAGGGCAGGGATACAGGCTGAAGCTTTCTTT
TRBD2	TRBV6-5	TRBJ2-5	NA	CASSPLAGGEETQYF	TGTGCCAGCAGTCCGCTAGCGGGGGGGGAAGAGACCCAGTACTTC
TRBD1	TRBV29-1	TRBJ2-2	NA	CSVVTGDTGELFF	TGCAGCGTCGTAACAGGGGACACCGGGGAGCTGTTTTTT
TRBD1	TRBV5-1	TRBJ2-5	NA	CASGDRGYQETQYF	TGCGCCAGCGGGGACAGGGGGTACCAAGAGACCCAGTACTTC
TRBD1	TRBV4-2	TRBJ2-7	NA	CASSQVPLTGTYEQYF	TGTGCCAGCAGCCAAGTTCCCCTGACAGGGACCTACGAGCAGTACTTC
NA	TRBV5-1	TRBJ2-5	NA	CASSLDGTLQETQYF	TGCGCCAGCAGCTTGGATGGGACACTCCAAGAGACCCAGTACTTC
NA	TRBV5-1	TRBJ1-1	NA	CASSSGANTEAFF	TGCGCCAGCAGCTCAGGGGCGAACACTGAAGCTTTCTTT
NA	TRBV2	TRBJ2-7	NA	CASSERGYEQYF	TGTGCCAGCAGTGAAAGGGGCTACGAGCAGTACTTC
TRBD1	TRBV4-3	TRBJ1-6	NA	CASSQESGTEVRSPLHF	TGCGCCAGCAGCCAAGAAAGTGGGACAGAGGTGAGGTCACCCCTCCACTTT
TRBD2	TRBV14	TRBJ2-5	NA	CASSPVAGGRRDVQYF	TGTGCCAGCAGCCCGGTAGCGGGGGGGAGAAGAGACGTCCAGTACTTC
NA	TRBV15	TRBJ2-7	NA	CATSGSPSGTGVYEQYF	TGTGCCACCAGCGGCTCCCCCTCCGGAACTGGGGTTTACGAGCAGTACTTC
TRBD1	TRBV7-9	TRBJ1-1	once	CASGRLKGARTEAFF	TGTGCCAGCGGGAGGCTTAAGGGGGCGCGCACTGAAGCTTTCTTT
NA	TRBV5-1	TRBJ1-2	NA	CASSDWQGTSAIGYTF	TGCGCCAGCAGCGACTGGCAAGGGACATCAGCTATCGGCTACACCTTC
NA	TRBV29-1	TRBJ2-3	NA	CSLEGPRWGSTDTQYF	TGCAGCCTTGAGGGCCCGCGTTGGGGGAGCACAGATACGCAGTATTTT
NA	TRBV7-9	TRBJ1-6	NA	CASSPQGGLPNSPLHF	TGTGCCAGCAGCCCCCAAGGGGGACTGCCAAATTCACCCCTCCACTTT
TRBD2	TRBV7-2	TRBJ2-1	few	CASSLGFLAGGSNEQFF	TGTGCCAGCAGCTTAGGTTTTCTAGCGGGGGGAAGCAATGAGCAGTTCTTC
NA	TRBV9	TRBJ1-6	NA	CASSVDGGGNSPLHF	TGTGCCAGCAGCGTAGATGGGGGTGGGAATTCACCCCTCCACTTT
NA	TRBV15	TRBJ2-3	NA	CATSMSGTDTQYF	TGTGCCACCAGCATGTCGGGCACAGATACGCAGTATTTT
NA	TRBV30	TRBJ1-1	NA	CAWSPGLNTEAFF	TGTGCCTGGAGTCCGGGTTTGAACACTGAAGCTTTCTTT
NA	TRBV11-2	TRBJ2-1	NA	CASSLARQVKQFF	TGTGCCAGCAGCTTAGCGAGGCAGGTGAAGCAGTTCTTC
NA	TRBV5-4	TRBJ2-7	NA	CASSLFGRGVYEQYF	TGTGCCAGCAGCTTGTTCGGTAGAGGGGTCTACGAGCAGTACTTC
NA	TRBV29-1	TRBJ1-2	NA	CSVGANYGYTF	TGCAGCGTGGGGGCGAACTATGGCTACACCTTC
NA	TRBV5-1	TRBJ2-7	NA	CASSLVQGGTYEQYF	TGCGCCAGCAGCTTGGTACAGGGCGGCACCTACGAGCAGTACTTC
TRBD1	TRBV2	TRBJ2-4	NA	CASSATGGFDIQYF	TGTGCCAGCAGTGCGACAGGGGGCTTTGACATTCAGTACTTC
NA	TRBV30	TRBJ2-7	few	CAWSVSLDLLKATSYEQYF	TGTGCCTGGAGTGTTTCTCTGGACTTATTAAAAGCGACCTCCTACGAGCAGTACTTC
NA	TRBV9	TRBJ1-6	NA	CASRRGQNSPLHF	TGTGCCAGCAGGCGGGGGCAGAATTCACCCCTCCACTTT
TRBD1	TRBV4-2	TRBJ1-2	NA	CASSQSGQGLYGYTF	TGTGCCAGCAGCCAGAGCGGACAGGGGCTCTATGGCTACACCTTC
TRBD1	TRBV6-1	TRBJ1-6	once	CASNRQGVRTPLHF	TGTGCCAGCAATAGACAGGGTGTGAGGACACCCCTCCACTTT